One and the same sample provided the 26 T cell receptor beta chains below, sequenced in a study of T cells in localized non-small cell lung cancer. Assay used: immunoSEQ multiplex PCR; TCRdb lists only in-frame clones, some missing. The sample consists of about 40,000 clones, about 76% of them appearing once. Source: peripheral blood mononuclear cells, taken before any cancer treatment. Every receptor here comes from an older male donor with stage II lung adenocarcinoma.

The V gene is TRBV5-4, the J gene TRBJ1-2; 8 positions match TRBD1. Per the germline V gene, CDR1 is SGHNT and CDR2 is YYREEE (reference sequence). Germline trimming cut 0 bases from V and 4 bases from J; bases unmatched to any gene: 5. The CDR3 sequence is 15 residues long. CDR3: CASSLGTGLLYGYTF. The CDR3 bases are TGTGCCAGCAGCTTGGGGACAGGGCTCCTCTATGGCTACACCTTC.

This chain uses TRBV5-6 with TRBJ2-1; 11 bases are shared with TRBD2. J gave up 2 bases and V 2 bases, and 12 bases lay outside the gene matches. Germline V gene lookup returns CDR1 SGHDT and CDR2 YYEEEE. This CDR3 has 19 amino acids. CDR3 in amino acids: CASSFQGTSGRLAYNEQFF. The CDR3 nucleotides read TGTGCCAGCAGCTTTCAAGGGACTAGCGGTCGTCTGGCCTACAATGAGCAGTTCTTC.

This clone was observed a few times. The V gene is TRBV6-4, the J gene TRBJ1-2; no definite D call. CDR3 size: 13 residues. Germline loops: CDR1 MRHNA, CDR2 SNTAGT. Trimming cost V 0 bases and J 8 bases, with 10 bases left between them. Here the CDR3 reads CASSDSAIRGYTF. The DNA of the CDR3 is TGTGCCAGCAGTGACTCGGCAATAAGGGGCTACACCTTC.

The chain uses TRBV28 and TRBJ2-7; 9 bases match TRBD1. Germline trimming cut 6 bases from V and 3 bases from J; bases unmatched to any gene: 0. This CDR3 spans 12 amino acids. Germline CDR1 and CDR2: MDHEN and SYDVKM. As DNA, the CDR3 is TGTGCCAGCAGGACAGGGGGCTACGAGCAGTACTTC. It encodes CASRTGGYEQYF.

A few counts support this clone. The rearrangement joins TRBV19 to TRBJ2-5; 10 bases align to TRBD1. CDR1 and CDR2 (germline): LNHDA, SQIVND (reference sequence). The trim removed 5 bases at V and 5 bases at J, leaving 11 bases unmatched. CDR3 size: 16 residues. In DNA, the CDR3 is TGTGCCAGTAGTCCGACAGGGGGCCGATCGGTGGAGACCCAGTACTTC. Its translation is CASSPTGGRSVETQYF.

The genes are TRBV18 and TRBJ2-1; D possibly corresponds to TRBD1 (5 bases). The germline V and J ends were trimmed by 6 bases and 5 bases, with 14 bases remaining between them. CDR1 and CDR2 (germline): KGHSH, LQKENI. This CDR3 region has 14 residues. The CDR3, as DNA: TGTGCCAGCTCCACAGGAACAGATAACAATGAGCAGTTCTTC. It specifies CASSTGTDNNEQFF.

The chain uses TRBV7-2 and TRBJ2-7; a weak D match, TRBD1 (6 bases). V lost 4 bases and J 2 bases, leaving 15 bases between the germline ends. The CDR3 contains 15 residues. In germline, CDR1 is SGHTA, CDR2 FQGNSA. CDR3 sequence (DNA): TGTGCCAGCAGCTCGATACAGGGTCCAACCTACGAGCAGTACTTC. It specifies CASSSIQGPTYEQYF. Full variable domain (rest looked up from reference TRBV7-2 and TRBJ2-7): GAGVSQSPSNKVTEKGKDVELRCDPISGHTALYWYRQSLGQGLEFLIYFQGNSAPDKSGLPSDRFSAERTGGSVSTLTIQRTQQEDSAVYLCASSSIQGPTYEQYFGPGTRLTVT.

V is TRBV6-6 and J is TRBJ2-6; tentative D call: TRBD1 (5 bases). Trimming shortened V by 8 bases and J by 4 bases, and 15 bases separated the two germline ends. Germline lookup yields CDR1 MNHNY and CDR2 SVGAGI (reference sequence). CDR3 length: 15 amino acids. The CDR3 spells CASVQGRSGANVLTF. DNA for the CDR3: TGTGCCAGCGTTCAGGGTCGATCCGGGGCCAACGTCCTGACTTTC.

V is TRBV7-5 and J is TRBJ1-4; the table's D call TRBD1 went unverified against the DNA. TRBV7-5 is deemed a pseudogene. This CDR3 has 15 amino acids. The CDR3 sequence: CVSSSDRGANEKLFF. The CDR3 DNA follows: TGTGTCAGCAGCTCCGACAGGGGGGCTAATGAAAAACTGTTTTTT.

This chain uses TRBV7-9 with TRBJ1-1, with TRBD1 identical over 7 bases. J lost 0 bases, V lost 3 bases, and 1 base had no gene match. Per the germline V gene, CDR1 is SEHNR and CDR2 is FQNEAQ (reference sequence). The CDR3 contains 14 residues. CDR3 DNA: TGTGCCAGCAGCTTCGACAGGGTGAACACTGAAGCTTTCTTT. Translation gives CASSFDRVNTEAFF.

This chain uses TRBV27 with TRBJ1-5; D is ambiguous. CDR1 MNHEY and CDR2 SMNVEV come from the germline V gene (reference sequence). The CDR3 has 15 amino acids. Trimming shortened V by 10 bases and J by 0 bases, and 16 bases separated the two germline ends. The CDR3 sequence is CATSKTADSNQPQHF. CDR3 bases: TGTGCCACCTCTAAAACGGCCGATAGCAATCAGCCCCAGCATTTT.

Here the CDR3 reads CAWRAGTANTEAFF. CDR3 bases: TGTGCCTGGAGGGCCGGGACAGCGAACACTGAAGCTTTCTTT. The V gene is TRBV30, the J gene TRBJ1-1; TRBD1 matches 7 bases. Losses at the gene ends were 3 bases for V and 1 base for J; bases not matched to a gene: 5. Germline lookup yields CDR1 GTSNPN and CDR2 SVGIG (reference sequence). This CDR3 contains 14 residues.

This clone was seen more than once but under ten times. This rearrangement joins TRBV9 to TRBJ1-1; 8 bases align to TRBD1. From germline, CDR1 is SGDLS and CDR2 YYNGEE. After removal of 3 bases from V and 7 bases from J, the junction contained 8 bases not matched to a gene. The CDR3 sequence is 14 residues long. CDR3 bases: TGTGCCAGCAGCGCCCAAGGACAGGGCGTTGAAGCTTTCTTT. Translation: CASSAQGQGVEAFF.

The chain links TRBV19 to TRBJ2-5, with 8 bases lining up with TRBD1. With V trimmed by 5 bases and J by 1 base, 6 bases remained unmatched. Per the germline V gene, CDR1 is LNHDA and CDR2 is SQIVND (reference sequence). The CDR3 is 15 residues long. CDR3 nucleotides: TGTGCCAGTAGTCCACCCGGACAGGGCCAAGAGACCCAGTACTTC. This gives the protein CASSPPGQGQETQYF.

As to this clone: Additional DNA sequences in this sample encode the identical CDR3. The J gene is TRBJ2-7, the V gene TRBV5-4; 9 bases map to TRBD1. The CDR3 has 14 residues. V was clipped by 1 base and J by 4 bases; unmatched bases: 3. Germline CDR1 SGHNT, CDR2 YYREEE (reference sequence). The CDR3, as DNA: TGTGCCAGCAGCTTGCAAGGGACAGGGTACGAGCAGTACTTC. It specifies CASSLQGTGYEQYF.

The chain uses TRBV7-2 and TRBJ2-2; 11 nucleotides align to TRBD2. CDR3 size: 17 residues. CDR1 is SGHTA and CDR2 is FQGNSA in the germline V gene. The trim removed 1 base at V and 6 bases at J, leaving 7 bases unmatched. The CDR3: CASSLGLAGGIAGELFF. The CDR3 nucleotides are TGTGCCAGCAGCTTAGGGCTAGCGGGAGGAATAGCCGGGGAGCTGTTTTTT.

The chain is built from TRBV5-6 and TRBJ1-1; D uncertain. The CDR3 loop spans 12 amino acids. Trimming pared 2 bases from V and 5 bases from J, leaving 7 bases between. Germline CDR1 and CDR2: SGHDT and YYEEEE. The chain's CDR3 is CASSFLRTEAFF. The DNA for the CDR3 is TGTGCCAGCAGCTTTCTGAGGACTGAAGCTTTCTTT.

This clone was seen only once. The V gene is TRBV30, the J gene TRBJ1-1, with a tentative D call TRBD1 (5 bases). Germline V CDR1 and CDR2: GTSNPN, SVGIG (reference sequence). V was clipped by 3 bases and J by 1 base, with 12 bases between them. This CDR3 comprises 14 residues. The CDR3 region has the DNA TGTGCCTGGAGCTTTAACAGGAAGAACACTGAAGCTTTCTTT. It encodes CAWSFNRKNTEAFF.

This clone occurred once. The gene calls are TRBV5-4 and TRBJ1-2; 7 bases agree with TRBD1. There are 14 residues in the CDR3. The germline gives CDR1 SGHNT, CDR2 YYREEE (reference sequence). The V segment lost 5 bases and the J segment 3 bases; nucleotides outside the gene matches: 7. Here the CDR3 reads CASSIPTGDYGYTF. DNA of the CDR3: TGTGCCAGCAGTATACCCACAGGGGACTATGGCTACACCTTC.

The CDR3 sequence is CASTRALREKLFF. CDR3 sequence (DNA): TGTGCCAGCACTAGGGCCCTAAGGGAAAAACTGTTTTTT. The chain joins TRBV28 to TRBJ1-4; no clear D gene. The CDR3 is 13 amino acids. Germline-derived CDR1 and CDR2 are MDHEN and SYDVKM. V lost 7 bases, J lost 8 bases, and 14 bases lay in between.

The genes are TRBV7-9 and TRBJ1-1, with TRBD1 matching over 8 bases. CDR3 length equals 15 residues. Losses at the gene ends were 5 bases for V and 3 bases for J; bases not matched to a gene: 8. Germline V CDR1 and CDR2: SEHNR, FQNEAQ (reference sequence). The CDR3 nucleotides are TGTGCCAGCAGCCCAGGGGGCGCTTTGGACACTGAAGCTTTCTTT. Amino acid sequence: CASSPGGALDTEAFF.

J is TRBJ2-3 and V is TRBV9, with 9 bases that match TRBD1. J lost 8 bases, V lost 0 bases, and 10 bases had no gene match. The CDR3 sequence is 16 residues long. The germline CDR1 and CDR2 sequences are SGDLS and YYNGEE. This chain's CDR3 is CASSVAGGTGSGTQYF. DNA of the CDR3: TGTGCCAGCAGCGTAGCTGGCGGGACAGGGTCAGGTACGCAGTATTTT.

A few counts support this clone. The genes are TRBV18 and TRBJ2-5, with D possibly matching TRBD1 (6 bases). This CDR3 is built from 17 residues. Germline CDR1 reads KGHSH; CDR2 reads LQKENI. Trimming took off 0 bases at V and 2 bases at J, with 16 bases between the two ends. CDR3 DNA: TGTGCCAGCTCACCACCGGTTACAGGGAAGGCTCAAGAGACCCAGTACTTC. Its translation is CASSPPVTGKAQETQYF.

The chain is built from TRBV29-1 and TRBJ1-5; unclear D gene. V lost 6 bases to trimming and J lost 7 bases, with 13 bases between them. The CDR3 has 12 amino acids. The V gene's germline CDR1 is SQVTM and CDR2 ANQGSEA. CDR3 DNA sequence: TGCAGCGTGGAGGGTACGGGCCAGCCCCAGCATTTT. Its translation: CSVEGTGQPQHF. Combining the CDR3 with reference TRBV29-1 and TRBJ1-5 gives the whole variable domain SAVISQKPSRDICQRGTSLTIQCQVDSQVTMMFWYRQQPGQSLTLIATANQGSEATYESGFVIDKFPISRPNLTFSTLTVSNMSPEDSSIYLCSVEGTGQPQHFGDGTRLSIL.

The V and J genes are TRBV19 and TRBJ1-4; 7 nucleotides align to TRBD1. Germline lookup yields CDR1 LNHDA and CDR2 SQIVND (reference sequence). The CDR3 runs to 15 residues. J lost 4 bases, V lost 5 bases, and 7 bases had no gene match. CDR3 in DNA: TGTGCCAGTAGTTTACAAGGGACAGTTAATGAAAAACTGTTTTTT. This translates into CASSLQGTVNEKLFF.

CDR3: CASSWDGSYEQYF. For the CDR3, the DNA is TGTGCCAGCAGTTGGGACGGATCCTACGAGCAGTACTTC. The V and J genes are TRBV27 and TRBJ2-7; either TRBD1 or TRBD2 may supply D (5 bases each). V was clipped by 4 bases and J by 1 base, with 8 bases between them. Germline CDR1 reads MNHEY; CDR2 reads SMNVEV (reference sequence). The length of the CDR3 is 13 residues.